The next 16 T cell receptor beta chains were all read from a single sample in a study of OX40 agonist ivuxolimab in advanced cancers. Here immunoSEQ multiplex PCR was the method, and the copy in TCRdb shows in-frame clones only, minus some. The sample contains about 28,000 clones, approximately 88% of which appear only once. Sequenced here: CD4+ or CD8+ T cells sorted from blood, sampled in a trial of the OX40 agonist ivuxolimab. These receptors were collected from an adult with an advanced solid tumor such as melanoma, head and neck, liver or kidney cancer.

The genes are TRBV7-9 and TRBJ2-7, with 7 bases that match TRBD1. The V and J ends lost 5 bases and 6 bases, in that order; junction bases with no gene match: 10. CDR1 SEHNR and CDR2 FQNEAQ come from the germline V gene (reference sequence). This CDR3 has 14 residues. The CDR3 region is CASSHDRDSSEQYF. The CDR3 DNA follows: TGTGCCAGCAGCCATGACCGGGACAGCTCCGAGCAGTACTTC.

The V call is TRBV11-3, the J call TRBJ2-7, with TRBD2 matching over 9 bases. CDR1 is SGHNT, CDR2 YENEEA, per germline. After removal of 4 bases from V and 3 bases from J, the junction contained 13 bases not matched to a gene. The CDR3 covers 17 residues. The CDR3 spells CASSSSRLAEFGYEQYF. In DNA, the CDR3 is TGTGCCAGCAGCTCCTCCAGACTAGCGGAGTTTGGCTACGAGCAGTACTTC.

V is TRBV9 and J is TRBJ2-2, with 8 bases matching TRBD1. CDR3 length equals 16 residues. V trimming: 4 bases; J trimming: 4 bases; junction bases outside the gene matches: 9. In germline, CDR1 is SGDLS, CDR2 YYNGEE. CDR3 bases: TGTGCCAGCAGCACCCCAGGGGGCAGTAGCACCGGGGAGCTGTTTTTT. Translation: CASSTPGGSSTGELFF.

A single count supports this clone. V and J are TRBV27 and TRBJ2-7; D remains ambiguous. The CDR3 length is 13 residues. V was cut by 2 bases and J by 5 bases, with 10 bases left in between. Germline V gives CDR1 MNHEY, CDR2 SMNVEV (reference sequence). CDR3 loop: CASSLGVWNEQYF. In DNA, the CDR3 is TGTGCCAGCAGTTTAGGGGTTTGGAACGAGCAGTACTTC.

The V gene is TRBV6-1, the J gene TRBJ1-2; D is uncertain. The CDR3 sequence is 15 residues long. V dropped 2 bases and J dropped 7 bases, with 17 bases sitting between them. CDR1 MNHNS and CDR2 SASEGT come from the germline V gene. The CDR3 nucleotides read TGTGCCAGCAGTGAATTGGGCCAAGTCGCTGGTGGCTACACCTTC. It encodes CASSELGQVAGGYTF.

The chain links TRBV30 to TRBJ2-7, with D perhaps given as TRBD1 or TRBD2 (5 bases each). Germline V gene data show CDR1 as GTSNPN and CDR2 as SVGIG (reference sequence). CDR3 length: 13 residues. V was clipped by 5 bases and J by 0 bases, with 11 bases between them. In DNA, the CDR3 is TGTGCCTGGCGGGGCGGCAGCTCCTACGAGCAGTACTTC. It codes for CAWRGGSSYEQYF. The entire variable domain, with the rest obtained from reference TRBV30 and TRBJ2-7, is as follows: SQTIHQWPATLVQPVGSPLSLECTVEGTSNPNLYWYRQAAGRGLQLLFYSVGIGQISSEVPQNLSASRPQDRQFILSSKKLLLSDSGFYLCAWRGGSSYEQYFGPGTRLTVT.

The V call is TRBV27, the J call TRBJ1-5; D remains unclear. V was clipped by 6 bases and J by 0 bases, with 9 bases between them. This CDR3 comprises 14 residues. CDR1 is MNHEY and CDR2 is SMNVEV in the germline V gene (reference sequence). This chain's CDR3 is CASRFGGSNQPQHF. CDR3 sequence (DNA): TGTGCCAGCAGATTCGGAGGTAGCAATCAGCCCCAGCATTTT.

The chain joins TRBV30 to TRBJ2-7, with D tentatively TRBD1 (5 bases). Trimming took off 2 bases at V and 3 bases at J, with 8 bases between the two ends. Germline CDR1 GTSNPN, CDR2 SVGIG (reference sequence). This CDR3 region has 12 residues. The CDR3 spells CAWSPTGYEQYF. CDR3 in DNA: TGTGCCTGGAGTCCCACAGGCTACGAGCAGTACTTC.

This chain joins TRBV11-3 and TRBJ2-7, with unresolved D. Germline assignment: CDR1 SGHNT and CDR2 YENEEA. The CDR3 has 14 amino acids. Trimming took off 3 bases at V and 3 bases at J, with 12 bases between the two ends. The CDR3: CASSFGHADYEQYF. The CDR3 DNA follows: TGTGCCAGCAGCTTCGGCCACGCAGACTACGAGCAGTACTTC.

In its sample, this clone was seen a few times. V is TRBV2 and J is TRBJ1-2; 8 bases match TRBD1. This CDR3 spans 11 amino acids. Trimming removed 6 bases from V and 8 bases from J; junction bases left unmatched: 2. Per the germline V gene, CDR1 is SNHLY and CDR2 is FYNNEI. CDR3 DNA: TGTGCCAGCAGGACAGGGGTAGGCTACACCTTC. Its translation is CASRTGVGYTF.

The gene calls are TRBV6-5 and TRBJ1-1; 9 nucleotides align to TRBD1. Germline CDR1 MNHEY, CDR2 SVGAGI. Trimming at V came to 4 bases and at J to 4 bases, leaving 7 bases not matched to a gene. The CDR3 length is 15 residues. This CDR3 reads CASSSPGQGATEAFF. The DNA for the CDR3 is TGTGCCAGCAGTTCCCCGGGACAGGGAGCCACTGAAGCTTTCTTT.

The CDR3 loop reads CASSSSGVPYGYTF. The DNA of the CDR3 is TGTGCCAGCAGCTCCAGCGGAGTCCCCTATGGCTACACCTTC. The genes are TRBV7-2 and TRBJ1-2; D is unclear. Trimming shortened V by 4 bases and J by 4 bases, and 13 bases separated the two germline ends. The CDR3 sequence is 14 residues long. CDR1 is SGHTA, CDR2 FQGNSA, per germline. The variable domain in full, with the rest retrieved from reference TRBV7-2 and TRBJ1-2, is GAGVSQSPSNKVTEKGKDVELRCDPISGHTALYWYRQSLGQGLEFLIYFQGNSAPDKSGLPSDRFSAERTGGSVSTLTIQRTQQEDSAVYLCASSSSGVPYGYTFGSGTRLTVV.

The J gene is TRBJ2-1, the V gene TRBV18; 8 bases fit TRBD2. The CDR3 sequence is 16 residues long. With V trimmed by 4 bases and J by 2 bases, 7 bases remained unmatched. The germline gives CDR1 KGHSH, CDR2 LQKENI. For the CDR3, the DNA is TGTGCCAGCTCACTCGGGGCGGGACTAGCCTACAATGAGCAGTTCTTC. As protein: CASSLGAGLAYNEQFF.

The chain combines TRBV2 with TRBJ2-1; no clear D. Between the trimmed V and J ends, which lost 2 bases and 3 bases, there was a span of 11 bases. The CDR3 totals 15 residues. The germline V gene has CDR1 SNHLY and CDR2 FYNNEI. In DNA, the CDR3 is TGTGCCAGCAGTGAAACAGCAAGCTACTACAATGAGCAGTTCTTC. Its protein product is CASSETASYYNEQFF.

This rearrangement joins TRBV5-8 to TRBJ1-1; D is undetermined. The CDR3 consists of 13 residues. V was pared by 5 bases and J by 1 base, with 9 bases between. Germline lookup yields CDR1 SGHTS and CDR2 YDEGEE. Written as DNA, the CDR3 is TGTGCCAGCAGGCTCGGAGGGAACACTGAAGCTTTCTTT. Translation gives CASRLGGNTEAFF.

This clone has just one count. The DNA of the CDR3 is TGTGCCAGTAGTTTACAGGGTCCGCCCTACAATGAGCAGTTCTTC. It translates to CASSLQGPPYNEQFF. The chain employs TRBV19 and TRBJ2-1; a weak D match, TRBD1 (6 bases). V lost 5 bases to trimming and J lost 2 bases, with 13 bases between them. The CDR3 has 15 residues. CDR1 and CDR2 (germline): LNHDA, SQIVND (reference sequence).